A selection of T cell receptor beta chains follows, all from one sample in a study of T-cell reconstitution after alpha-beta-depleted transplantation in children. TCRdb processed the PCR reads anew with MiXCR; each CDR3 protein has one entry. This sample yields a few hundred thousand distinct CDR3 sequences, of which approximately 30% are seen a single time; 36% belongs to the top ten. The sequenced sample was PBMCs, obtained before TCRalphabeta/CD19-depleted stem cell transplant. These receptors all come from a boy in the first two years of life with Wiskott-Aldrich syndrome, due to receive a stem cell transplant. Both conserved end residues are part of each CDR3. The D gene is left open where the match is weak. Clone size is stated in some rows and not others, as once, few, many or a class when expanded.

clone_size,d_call,j_call,v_call,cdr3_nt,cdr3_aa
-,TRBD2,TRBJ2-5,TRBV4-2,TGTGCCAGCAGCCTCCCAGGGACTAGCGGGAGGCAAGAGACCCAGTACTTC,CASSLPGTSGRQETQYF
few,-,TRBJ2-1,TRBV7-2,TGTGCCAGCAGCTTATCGGGGTCGCATACTGAGCAGTTCTTC,CASSLSGSHTEQFF
few,-,TRBJ1-1,TRBV3-1,TGTGCCAGCAGCCAAGAGTTAGTAAGCAGGGAAGCTTTCTTT,CASSQELVSREAFF
few,TRBD2,TRBJ2-7,TRBV20-1,TGCAGTGCTAGAGCCAAGACTAGCGGGAGTAACGAGCAGTACTTC,CSARAKTSGSNEQYF
-,TRBD2,TRBJ2-1,TRBV13,TGTGCCAGCAGCTTACGGGGGACTAGCGGGATGAGGGTCAATGAGCAGTTCTTC,CASSLRGTSGMRVNEQFF
few,-,TRBJ2-3,TRBV5-1,TGCGCCAGCAGCGTAAGCCCCACAGATACGCAGTATTTT,CASSVSPTDTQYF
-,-,TRBJ1-1,TRBV4-2,TGTGCCAGCAGGGACAGAGCGGGAACTGAAGCTTTCTTT,CASRDRAGTEAFF
few,-,TRBJ2-3,TRBV20-1,TGCAGTTGGGGAGCGATACCTACGCAGTATTTT,CSWGAIPTQYF
few,TRBD2,TRBJ2-5,TRBV5-1,TGCGCCAGCAGCCTTACTAGCGGGGAAGAGACCCAGTACTTC,CASSLTSGEETQYF
-,TRBD1,TRBJ2-5,TRBV28,TGTGCCAGCAGTTTATACCGAGGGGGCCGGTACCAAGAGACCCAGTACTTC,CASSLYRGGRYQETQYF
-,-,TRBJ1-4,TRBV6-6,TGTGCCAGCAGTTATCGGGGGGAACTGTTTTTT,CASSYRGELFF
-,-,TRBJ2-3,TRBV5-1,TGCGCCAGCTCTTGGGGAGTTCTCACAGATACGCAGTATTTT,CASSWGVLTDTQYF
-,TRBD2,TRBJ2-1,TRBV5-1,TGCGCCAGCATACCGGGACTAGCGGGAGGGCAGTCCTACAATGAGCAGTTCTTC,CASIPGLAGGQSYNEQFF
-,-,TRBJ2-7,TRBV20-1,TGCAGTGCTAGCCCTAGCCGGGACCGCGCCTACGAGCAGTACTTC,CSASPSRDRAYEQYF
few,TRBD1,TRBJ1-1,TRBV19,TGTGCCAGTAGACGGGACAGGACCAGGAACACTGAAGCTTTCTTT,CASRRDRTRNTEAFF
-,-,TRBJ2-2,TRBV11-1,TGTGCCAGCAGCTTAGGTGTTAGGTACGACGCGAACATCGGGGAGCTGTTTTTT,CASSLGVRYDANIGELFF
-,-,TRBJ2-3,TRBV20-1,TGCAGTGCTAGAGTTGACAGTCCAGATACGCAGTATTTT,CSARVDSPDTQYF
few,-,TRBJ1-5,TRBV10-3,TGTGCCATCAGTGACCAGCTTCAGCCCCAGCATTTT,CAISDQLQPQHF
few,-,TRBJ2-6,TRBV6-2/TRBV6-3,TGTGCCAGCAGTTACAGGGTCGACTCTGGGGCCAACGTCCTGACTTTC,CASSYRVDSGANVLTF
few,TRBD2,TRBJ2-7,TRBV20-1,TGCAGTGCTAGACTAGCGGCGAAACCCTACGAGCAGTACTTC,CSARLAAKPYEQYF
few,TRBD1,TRBJ1-2,TRBV27,TGTGCCAGCAGGGAACAGGGGACTAAGTATGGCTACACCTTC,CASREQGTKYGYTF
few,-,TRBJ2-1,TRBV20-1,TGCAGTGCTAGAGACAGTGACTGGCGGAGGCTCAATGAGCAGTTCTTC,CSARDSDWRRLNEQFF
-,TRBD1,TRBJ2-1,TRBV5-1,TGCGCCAGCAGAGCCGGGACAGCGTTATACAATGAGCAGTTCTTC,CASRAGTALYNEQFF
-,-,TRBJ2-7,TRBV2,TGTGCCAGCAAATATGTTGGACAAAACTACGAGCAGTACTTC,CASKYVGQNYEQYF
-,-,TRBJ1-1,TRBV11-2,TGTGCCAGCACGTGGACCCTTTCGAGGAACACTGAAGCTTTCTTT,CASTWTLSRNTEAFF